This T cell receptor (beta chain) was found in a study of tumor-infiltrating lymphocytes in localized non-small cell lung cancer. Study background: Some samples were collected after neoadjuvant chemotherapy; smokers, never-smokers and several histologies were included.

The assay was immunoSEQ multiplex PCR, and TCRdb's table has in-frame clones only and misses some. This sample carries about 24,000 clones, 50% to 80% of them seen once, and the ten largest clones take less than 6.5%. The V gene's germline CDR1 is SGHTA and CDR2 FQGNSA. The CDR3 loop spans 12 amino acids. V dropped 5 bases and J dropped 4; count of bases not matched to a gene: 2. This chain joins TRBV7-2 and TRBJ2-7; the match to TRBD1 covers 7 bases. This receptor was obtained from a human donor with non-small cell lung cancer. Sequenced material: lung tumor tissue. CDR3 in DNA: TGTGCCAGCAGCCTGACAGGGTACGAGCAGTACTTC. Encoded protein: CASSLTGYEQYF.